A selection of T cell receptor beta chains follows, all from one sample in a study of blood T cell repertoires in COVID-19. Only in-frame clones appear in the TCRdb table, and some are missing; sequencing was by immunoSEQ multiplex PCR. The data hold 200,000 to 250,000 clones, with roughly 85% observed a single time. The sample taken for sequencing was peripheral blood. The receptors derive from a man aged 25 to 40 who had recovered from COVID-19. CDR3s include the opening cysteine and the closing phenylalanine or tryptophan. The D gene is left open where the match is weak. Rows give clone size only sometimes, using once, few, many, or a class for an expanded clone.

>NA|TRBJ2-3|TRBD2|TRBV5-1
CASSLGAGGADTQYF
TGCGCCAGCAGCTTGGGAGCGGGGGGGGCAGATACGCAGTATTTT
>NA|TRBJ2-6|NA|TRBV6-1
CASSEYGRASGANVLTF
TGTGCCAGCAGTGAATACGGCAGGGCCTCTGGGGCCAACGTCCTGACTTTC
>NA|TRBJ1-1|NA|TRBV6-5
CASSYTGTSSTEAFF
TGTGCCAGCAGTTACACAGGGACGTCAAGCACTGAAGCTTTCTTT
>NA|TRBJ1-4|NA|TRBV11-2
CASTQGLTPSEKLFF
TGTGCCAGCACCCAAGGACTCACACCTAGTGAAAAACTGTTTTTT
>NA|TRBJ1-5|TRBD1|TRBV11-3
CASSLVGTGEDSNQPQHF
TGTGCCAGCAGCTTAGTCGGGACAGGAGAAGATAGCAATCAGCCCCAGCATTTT
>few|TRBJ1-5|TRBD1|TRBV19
CASTTRDRVLQPQHF
TGTGCCAGTACCACCCGGGACAGGGTTCTTCAGCCCCAGCATTTT
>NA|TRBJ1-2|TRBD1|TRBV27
CASSLYPPTGALLNGYTF
TGTGCCAGCAGTTTATACCCCCCGACAGGGGCCTTGCTTAATGGCTACACCTTC
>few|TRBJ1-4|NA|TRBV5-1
CASSFLTQARNEKLFF
TGCGCCAGCAGCTTTTTAACACAGGCGAGAAATGAAAAACTGTTTTTT
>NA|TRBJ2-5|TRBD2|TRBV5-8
CASSLGGGETQYF
TGTGCCAGCAGCTTAGGCGGGGGGGAGACCCAGTACTTC
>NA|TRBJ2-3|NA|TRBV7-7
CASSPDPTGTTQYF
TGTGCCAGCAGCCCCGACCCGACTGGCACTACGCAGTATTTT
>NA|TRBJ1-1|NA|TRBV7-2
CASSKDRNTEAFF
TGTGCCAGCAGTAAGGACAGGAACACTGAAGCTTTCTTT
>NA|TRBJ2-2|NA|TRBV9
CASSAPGTGELFF
TGTGCCAGCAGCGCTCCAGGGACCGGGGAGCTGTTTTTT
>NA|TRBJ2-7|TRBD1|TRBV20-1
CSVRDSYEQYF
TGCAGTGTTCGGGACAGCTACGAGCAGTACTTC
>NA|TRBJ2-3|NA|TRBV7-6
CASNSRVSGGRADTQYF
TGTGCCAGCAACTCCCGGGTGTCGGGGGGCCGGGCAGATACGCAGTATTTT
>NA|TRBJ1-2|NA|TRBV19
CASSIKARGGYTF
TGTGCCAGTAGTATAAAGGCCAGAGGGGGCTACACCTTC
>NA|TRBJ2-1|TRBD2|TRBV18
CASSPPFLAGGPNEQFF
TGTGCCAGCTCACCACCTTTTCTAGCGGGGGGGCCAAATGAGCAGTTCTTC
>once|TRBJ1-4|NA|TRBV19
CASTDSRGSDEKLFF
TGTGCCAGTACCGATAGTCGGGGGAGCGATGAAAAACTGTTTTTT
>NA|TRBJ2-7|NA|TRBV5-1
CASSLGGDLAEQYF
TGCGCCAGCAGCTTAGGCGGGGATTTGGCCGAGCAGTACTTC
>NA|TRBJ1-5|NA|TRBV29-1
CSVSEGAGSNQPQHF
TGCAGCGTTAGTGAGGGAGCCGGTAGCAATCAGCCCCAGCATTTT
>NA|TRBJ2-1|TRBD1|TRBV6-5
CASGAGQGADEQFF
TGTGCCAGCGGGGCGGGACAGGGGGCGGATGAGCAGTTCTTC
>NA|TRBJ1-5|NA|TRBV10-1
CASSESWEQPQHF
TGCGCCAGCAGTGAGTCGTGGGAGCAGCCCCAGCATTTT
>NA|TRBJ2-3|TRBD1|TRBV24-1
CATSDRGGTDTQYF
TGTGCCACCTCGGACAGGGGGGGGACAGATACGCAGTATTTT
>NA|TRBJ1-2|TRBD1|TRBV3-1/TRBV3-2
CASSRDGQVGNYGYTF
TGTGCCAGCAGCCGAGACGGACAGGTCGGTAACTATGGCTACACCTTC
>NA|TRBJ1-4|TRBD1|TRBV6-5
CASSSDRGYEKLFF
TGTGCCAGCAGTTCTGACAGGGGGTATGAAAAACTGTTTTTT
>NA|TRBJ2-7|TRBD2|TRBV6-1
CASSEASGGIYEQYF
TGTGCCAGCAGTGAAGCTAGCGGGGGAATATACGAGCAGTACTTC
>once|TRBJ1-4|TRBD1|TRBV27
CASSFQGDNEKLFF
TGTGCCAGCAGTTTCCAGGGGGATAATGAAAAACTGTTTTTT
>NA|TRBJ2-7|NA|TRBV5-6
CASHSTHSYEQYF
TGTGCCAGCCATAGTACCCACTCCTACGAGCAGTACTTC
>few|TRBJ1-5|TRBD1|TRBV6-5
CASSYSGQGGQPQHF
TGTGCCAGCAGTTACTCCGGACAGGGTGGACAGCCCCAGCATTTT
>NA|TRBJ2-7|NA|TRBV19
CASSAGPVSYEQYF
TGTGCCAGTAGCGCGGGGCCGGTCTCCTACGAGCAGTACTTC
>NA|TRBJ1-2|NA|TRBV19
CASSNQGKNYGYTF
TGTGCCAGTAGTAACCAGGGGAAAAACTATGGCTACACCTTC
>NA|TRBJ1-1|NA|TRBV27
CASGTAMNTEAFF
TGTGCCAGCGGGACTGCAATGAACACTGAAGCTTTCTTT
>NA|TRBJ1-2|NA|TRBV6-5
CASSYDGQANYGYTF
TGTGCCAGCAGTTACGATGGACAAGCTAACTATGGCTACACCTTC
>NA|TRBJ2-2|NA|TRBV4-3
CASSQDTSGGRNTGELFF
TGCGCCAGCAGCCAAGATACCAGCGGCGGGCGAAACACCGGGGAGCTGTTTTTT
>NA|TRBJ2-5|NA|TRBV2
CASRPNPTGQETQYF
TGTGCCAGCAGACCAAACCCTACAGGGCAAGAGACCCAGTACTTC
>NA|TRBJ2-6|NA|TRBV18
CASSPLAESGANVLTF
TGTGCCAGCTCACCGCTAGCCGAATCTGGGGCCAACGTCCTGACTTTC
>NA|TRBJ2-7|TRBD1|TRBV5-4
CASSRDSIYEQYF
TGTGCCAGCAGTCGGGACAGTATCTACGAGCAGTACTTC
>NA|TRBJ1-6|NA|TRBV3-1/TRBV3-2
CASSRGSYNSPLHF
TGTGCCAGCAGCCGCGGTTCCTATAATTCACCCCTCCACTTT
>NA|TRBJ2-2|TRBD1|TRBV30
CAWAHRGPGELFF
TGTGCCTGGGCCCACAGGGGTCCCGGGGAGCTGTTTTTT
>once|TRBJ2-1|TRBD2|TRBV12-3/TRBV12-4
CASSLLAGAEQFF
TGTGCCAGCAGTTTACTAGCGGGGGCTGAGCAGTTCTTC
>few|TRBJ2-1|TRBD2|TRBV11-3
CASSSLAGGLGNEQFF
TGTGCCAGCAGCTCGCTAGCGGGGGGGCTTGGAAATGAGCAGTTCTTC
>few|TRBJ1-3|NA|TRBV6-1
CASSEGRQVFSGNTIYF
TGTGCCAGCAGTGAAGGTAGACAGGTATTCTCTGGAAACACCATATATTTT
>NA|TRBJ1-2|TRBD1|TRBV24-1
CATSDSDRAGGYTF
TGTGCCACCAGTGATTCCGACAGGGCTGGCGGCTACACCTTC
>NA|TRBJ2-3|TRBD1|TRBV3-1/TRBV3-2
CASSQSDRGTDTQYF
TGTGCCAGCAGCCAATCTGACAGGGGGACAGATACGCAGTATTTT
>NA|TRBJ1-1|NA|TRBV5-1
CASSFMSGSMNTEAFF
TGCGCCAGCAGCTTTATGTCAGGATCCATGAACACTGAAGCTTTCTTT
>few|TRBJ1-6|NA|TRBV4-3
CASSQVPGSNSPLHF
TGCGCCAGCAGCCAAGTCCCAGGATCGAATTCACCCCTCCACTTT
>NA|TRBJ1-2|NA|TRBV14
CASSPGQIYGYTF
TGTGCCAGCAGCCCGGGTCAGATCTATGGCTACACCTTC
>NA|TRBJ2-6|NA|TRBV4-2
CASSPLPGTGANVLTF
TGTGCCAGCAGCCCCCTACCGGGTACTGGGGCCAACGTCCTGACTTTC
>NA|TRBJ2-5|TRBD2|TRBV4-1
CASSHSGPFEETQYF
TGCGCCAGCAGCCATAGCGGGCCCTTTGAAGAGACCCAGTACTTC
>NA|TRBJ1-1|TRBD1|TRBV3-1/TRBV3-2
CASSSRDRAYTEAFF
TGTGCCAGCAGCAGCCGGGACAGGGCCTACACTGAAGCTTTCTTT